Below, one TCR beta chain is given with its context. Its antigen is as yet unknown. CDR3 size: 15 residues. V shed 4 bases, J shed 4 bases, and the junction held 5 bases outside the gene matches. Germline values: CDR1 MDHEN, CDR2 SYDVKM. This record comes from a study of cytomegalovirus exposure and HLA in healthy donors. Researchers ran the PCR with 60 Vbeta and 13 Jbeta primers. Using immunoSEQ multiplex PCR, the repertoire was profiled, and TCRdb retains in-frame clones only, with some absent. Of about 200,000 clones in the sample, 82% were seen once. Study-wide points: There were several of the most significant clusters that appeared linked to common viral pathogens in a later analysis. Association of a missense DCLRE1C variant with TCR beta V- and J-gene trimming was reported in a later analysis. Among TCR beta chains, those listed as cytomegalovirus-associated numbered around 180.

Input material: PBMCs. The chain is built from TRBV28 and TRBJ2-7; the match to TRBD1 covers 12 bases. This clonotype was obtained from a woman aged 40 to 50 in good health and CMV-seronegative. The CDR3 DNA reads as TGTGCCAGCAGTTCGCGGGACAGGGGGCGTTACGAGCAGTACTTC. Protein: CASSSRDRGRYEQYF.